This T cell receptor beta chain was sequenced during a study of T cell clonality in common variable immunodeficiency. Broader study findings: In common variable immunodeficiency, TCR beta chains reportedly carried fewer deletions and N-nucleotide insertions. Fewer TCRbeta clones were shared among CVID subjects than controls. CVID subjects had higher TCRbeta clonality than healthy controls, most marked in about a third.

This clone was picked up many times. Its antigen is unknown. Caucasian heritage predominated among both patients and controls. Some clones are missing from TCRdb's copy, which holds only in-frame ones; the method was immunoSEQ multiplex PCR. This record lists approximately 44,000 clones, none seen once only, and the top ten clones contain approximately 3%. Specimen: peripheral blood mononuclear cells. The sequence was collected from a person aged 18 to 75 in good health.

CDR3 loop: CASSLEAMSYNSPLHF. The part of the CDR3 DNA that was read is TGCGCCAGCAGCTTGGAAGCAATGAGTTATAATTCACCC. This chain links TRBV5-1 with TRBJ1-6; the D is unclear. Read coverage stops 3 residues before the CDR3 terminus; the germline J gene supplies the remainder. Deletions cut 0 bases from V and 4 bases from J, with 11 bases between. CDR3 size: 16 residues. The germline CDR1 and CDR2 sequences are SGHRS and YFSETQ.